This T cell receptor (beta chain) was retrieved from a study of shared clonotypes between healthy human individuals. Study outcomes and limitations: Clonotypes not shared had lower generation probabilities than those common to all four donors. Relative to memory subsets, naive subsets generally showed larger estimated richness. Four donors held about 5.1% of naive CD4 clonotypes in common.

Regarding this clone: Its antigen is unknown.

The assay was immunoSEQ multiplex PCR, and TCRdb's table has in-frame clones only and misses some. Found here are millions of clones, approximately 94% of them singletons; the top ten hold 0.13% to 0.15%. This CDR3 has 13 amino acids. V lost 6 bases to trimming and J lost 2 bases, with 10 bases between them. CDR1 and CDR2 from the germline V gene are MNHEY and SMNVEV (reference sequence). Memory CD4+ cells were the fraction left after CD45RA+ naive selection. This chain joins TRBV27 and TRBJ1-1, with TRBD1 as a possible D gene (6 bases). This TCR was recovered from a man aged 18 to 29 in good health. Specimen: naive CD4+ T cells sorted from blood. Subset defined: CD45RA+ positively selected. CDR3 amino acids: CASRRRGNTEAFF. CDR3 nucleotide sequence: TGTGCCAGCAGGCGCAGGGGAAACACTGAAGCTTTCTTT.